This T cell receptor beta chain was sequenced for a study of cytomegalovirus exposure and HLA in healthy donors. Study-wide background: A previous analysis identified 117 million unique TCR beta sequences derived from 180 million or so T cells. Study-wide results and limits: Both high specificity and high sensitivity reportedly marked the classifier's diagnosis of cytomegalovirus status.

The V gene's germline CDR1 is MDHEN and CDR2 SYDVKM. The CDR3 is 14 residues long. The ends were cut back, 1 base at V and 8 bases at J, with 14 bases in the middle. To note about this clone: The target antigen is unknown.

The PCR had 60 Vbeta and 13 Jbeta primers. The data were produced by immunoSEQ multiplex PCR, yet TCRdb's version contains in-frame clones alone and is incomplete. Altogether fewer than 200,000 clones are present, roughly 80% being singletons, with the ten largest covering 0.77%. The V and J genes are TRBV28 and TRBJ1-2; D is possibly TRBD1 (5 bases). Material for sequencing was PBMCs. The TCR comes from a woman aged 18-29 years in good health and CMV-seronegative. The CDR3 here is CASSLYRGEGGYTF. CDR3 bases: TGTGCCAGCAGTTTATACCGAGGGGAGGGAGGCTACACCTTC.